The 11 T cell receptor beta chains listed next were all sequenced from one sample in a study of blood T cell repertoires in COVID-19. Assay: immunoSEQ multiplex PCR; the TCRdb copy retains only in-frame clones and omits some. Counted here are 220,000 or so clones, roughly 90% occurring once; the ten biggest clones make up 0.82%. The sample consisted of peripheral blood. These receptor sequences come from a man between 60 and 70 years old with COVID-19, enrolled during active disease.

The chain carries TRBV27 and TRBJ1-6; D unclear. With 2 bases removed from V and 15 bases from J, the gap between germline ends came to 17 bases. Per the germline V gene, CDR1 is MNHEY and CDR2 is SMNVEV (reference sequence). CDR3 length: 14 residues. The CDR3 spells CASSLRAEGARLHF. In DNA form, the CDR3 reads TGTGCCAGCAGTTTAAGGGCGGAGGGAGCACGCCTCCACTTT.

This chain joins TRBV6-5 and TRBJ1-2; 8 bases align to TRBD1. This CDR3 comprises 14 residues. The ends lost 6 bases at V and 3 bases at J; junction bases unmatched: 6. CDR1 and CDR2 (germline): MNHEY, SVGAGI. The CDR3 reads CASRGTGLDYGYTF. The CDR3 nucleotides are TGTGCCAGCAGAGGGACAGGTCTGGACTATGGCTACACCTTC.

The chain couples TRBV9 to TRBJ2-3; 11 nucleotides align to TRBD2. CDR1 is SGDLS and CDR2 is YYNGEE in the germline V gene. CDR3 length: 17 amino acids. With V trimmed by 0 bases and J by 5 bases, 8 bases remained unmatched. CDR3 in amino acids: CASSVEVSGRGGDTQYF. CDR3 bases: TGTGCCAGCAGCGTAGAAGTTAGCGGGAGGGGAGGAGATACGCAGTATTTT.

V gene TRBV30 combines with J gene TRBJ1-3; D is uncertain. Germline V lookup: CDR1 GTSNPN, CDR2 SVGIG (reference sequence). This CDR3 is built from 14 residues. V was shortened by 0 bases and J by 2 bases, with 8 bases between the two germline ends. The CDR3 here is CAWSVAAAGNTIYF. The CDR3 coding sequence is TGTGCCTGGAGTGTTGCGGCAGCTGGAAACACCATATATTTT.

This clone was observed a single time. V and J are TRBV9 and TRBJ1-2; D perhaps matches TRBD1 (5 bases). This CDR3 has 15 residues. The germline V gene has CDR1 SGDLS and CDR2 YYNGEE. The ends were cut back, 4 bases at V and 1 base at J, with 14 bases in the middle. DNA for the CDR3: TGTGCCAGCAGCCCAAGACAGTCTGATAACTATGGCTACACCTTC. It yields the protein CASSPRQSDNYGYTF.

V usage is TRBV18 and J usage is TRBJ2-5, with D possibly TRBD1 on 6 matching bases. Trimming cost V 6 bases and J 2 bases, with 10 bases left between them. CDR1 is KGHSH, CDR2 LQKENI, per germline. The length of the CDR3 is 13 residues. The chain's CDR3 is CASSLQGQETQYF. The CDR3 region has the DNA TGTGCCAGCTCCTTACAGGGACAAGAGACCCAGTACTTC.

Only a few counts were recorded for this clone. The chain carries TRBV29-1 and TRBJ2-7; 7 bases are a match to TRBD2. Unmatched junction bases numbered 6, after V lost 4 bases and J lost 0 bases. The CDR3 has 14 residues. Germline CDR1 reads SQVTM; CDR2 reads ANQGSEA. As DNA, the CDR3 is TGCAGCGTTGTGGGAGGGGTGAACTCCTACGAGCAGTACTTC. It is translated as CSVVGGVNSYEQYF.

The rearrangement joins TRBV11-1 to TRBJ1-1; D is ambiguous. Trimming removed 0 bases at V and 1 base at J, with 6 bases between. The CDR3 has 14 residues. CDR1 SGHAT and CDR2 FQDESV come from the germline V gene (reference sequence). The CDR3 spells CASSLAAGNTEAFF. CDR3 bases: TGTGCCAGCAGCTTAGCGGCAGGGAACACTGAAGCTTTCTTT.

V usage is TRBV3-1 (or the pseudogene TRBV3-2) and J usage is TRBJ2-3; 9 bases are shared with TRBD1. The CDR3 length is 17 residues. The J segment lost 4 bases and the V segment lost 8 bases, leaving 16 bases of the junction unmatched. From germline, CDR1 is LGHDT and CDR2 YNNKEL (reference sequence). CDR3 in amino acids: CASLAPSRTGVPDTQYF. The CDR3 region has the DNA TGTGCCAGCCTTGCCCCGTCCCGGACAGGGGTCCCAGATACGCAGTATTTT.

The V and J genes are TRBV7-9 and TRBJ2-1, with TRBD2 matching over 7 bases. With 5 bases clipped from V and 2 bases from J, the junction kept 9 bases outside the gene matches. Germline V gene lookup returns CDR1 SEHNR and CDR2 FQNEAQ (reference sequence). The CDR3 runs to 16 residues. For the CDR3, the DNA is TGTGCCAGCAGCCCTCTGACTAGCCACACCTACAATGAGCAGTTCTTC. Translation gives CASSPLTSHTYNEQFF.

The V and J genes are TRBV11-1 and TRBJ1-5; 9 nucleotides match TRBD1. Germline CDR1 is SGHAT and CDR2 is FQDESV (reference sequence). Germline trimming cut 0 bases from V and 3 bases from J; bases unmatched to any gene: 6. The CDR3 runs to 17 residues. The CDR3 bases are TGTGCCAGCAGCTTAGCACCTCGGACAGGGGACAATCAGCCCCAGCATTTT. It encodes CASSLAPRTGDNQPQHF.